This T cell receptor beta chain was obtained from a study of T-cell memory formation after mild COVID-19. Study-wide points: The pre-infection memory compartment contained some responding clones, suggesting cross-reactive memory joined.

A note on this clonotype: Its target is not known.

TCRdb reanalysed the 5' RACE reads using MiXCR and keeps one entry per CDR3 protein. The sample holds roughly 600,000 distinct CDR3 sequences, about 20% seen once. Trimming at V came to 3 bases and at J to 3 bases, leaving 17 bases not matched to a gene. Germline CDR1 is SGHRS and CDR2 is YFSETQ. This CDR3 spans 18 amino acids. The rearrangement links TRBV5-1 to TRBJ1-1, with TRBD1 matching 7 bases. The sequence was obtained from an adult woman who had mild COVID-19 (a few samples of this study predate the infection). Cell type and time point are not known. The source material was PBMCs or a T cell subset sorted from them (not recorded which). In DNA, the CDR3 is TGCGCCAGCAGCTCGGGTCTTCGGGACAGAGTTCTACACACTGAAGCTTTCTTT. It specifies CASSSGLRDRVLHTEAFF.